This section outlines one TCR beta chain sequence together with its context. No antigen is known for it. Attached unique molecular identifiers marked individual cDNA molecules. Via MiXCR, TCRdb re-called the 5' RACE reads, giving one row per CDR3 protein. This sample has more than 30,000 distinct CDR3 sequences, with 7.1% found just once. This sample is drawn from a study of early T cells in non-severe SARS-CoV-2 infection. Study information: Sequenced material consisted of bulk RNA (from unsorted whole blood), and chains were unpaired. Study-wide findings and caveats: The VDJdb matching leaned toward anti-spike CD8 responses and overlooked private and CD4 specificities.

The ends lost 6 bases at V and 2 bases at J; junction bases unmatched: 3. The CDR3 loop spans 13 amino acids. The rearrangement joins TRBV12-3 or TRBV12-4 to TRBJ2-7, with 8 bases lining up with TRBD1. The material was whole blood, obtained at baseline. The receptor's source is an adult who was a healthcare worker with PCR-confirmed SARS-CoV-2 infection or an uninfected control (not recorded which). The CDR3 protein is CASSWGQAYEQYF. CDR3 coding DNA: TGTGCCAGCAGCTGGGGACAGGCCTACGAGCAGTACTTC.